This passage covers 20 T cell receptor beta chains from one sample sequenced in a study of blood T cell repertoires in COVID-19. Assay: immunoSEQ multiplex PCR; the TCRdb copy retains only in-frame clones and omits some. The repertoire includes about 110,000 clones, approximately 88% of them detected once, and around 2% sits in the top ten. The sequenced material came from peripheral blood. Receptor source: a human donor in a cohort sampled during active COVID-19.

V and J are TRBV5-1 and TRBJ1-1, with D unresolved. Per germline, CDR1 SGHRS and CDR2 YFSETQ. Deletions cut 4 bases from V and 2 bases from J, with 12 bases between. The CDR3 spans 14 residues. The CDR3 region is CASSLSGSNTEAFF. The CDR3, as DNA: TGCGCCAGCAGCCTGTCTGGGAGCAACACTGAAGCTTTCTTT.

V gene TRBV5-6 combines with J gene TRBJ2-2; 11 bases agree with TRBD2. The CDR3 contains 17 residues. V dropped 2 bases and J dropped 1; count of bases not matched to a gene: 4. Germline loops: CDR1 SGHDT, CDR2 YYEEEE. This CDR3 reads CASSLLAGEMNTGELFF. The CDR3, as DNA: TGTGCCAGCAGCTTACTAGCGGGAGAGATGAACACCGGGGAGCTGTTTTTT.

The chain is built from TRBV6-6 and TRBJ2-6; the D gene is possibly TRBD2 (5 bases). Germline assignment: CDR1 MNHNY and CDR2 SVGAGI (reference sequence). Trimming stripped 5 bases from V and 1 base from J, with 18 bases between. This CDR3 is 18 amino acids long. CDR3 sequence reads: CASSLEGGYPSGANVLTF. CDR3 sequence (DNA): TGTGCCAGCAGTCTCGAGGGCGGTTACCCGTCTGGGGCCAACGTCCTGACTTTC.

The DNA for the CDR3 is TGTGCCAGCAGTTACGACCGTCGGGGCTATGGCTACACCTTC. Protein product: CASSYDRRGYGYTF. The chain recombines TRBV6-5 with TRBJ1-2, with D hard to call. The CDR3 extends over 14 amino acids. Germline assignment: CDR1 MNHEY and CDR2 SVGAGI. V shed 2 bases and J shed 4 bases, with 11 bases lying between them.

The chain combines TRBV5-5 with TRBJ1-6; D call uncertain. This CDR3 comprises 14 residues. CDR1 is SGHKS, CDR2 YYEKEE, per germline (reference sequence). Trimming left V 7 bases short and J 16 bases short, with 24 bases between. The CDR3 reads CASGERAGDVRLHF. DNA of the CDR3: TGTGCCAGCGGGGAGAGGGCAGGCGATGTGAGACTCCACTTT.

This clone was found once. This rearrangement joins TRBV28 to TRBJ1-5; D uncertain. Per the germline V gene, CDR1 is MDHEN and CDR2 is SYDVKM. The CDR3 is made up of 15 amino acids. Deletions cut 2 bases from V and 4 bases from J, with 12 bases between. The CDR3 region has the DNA TGTGCCAGCAGTTTAGGAGGGAGAGGGAATCAGCCCCAGCATTTT. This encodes CASSLGGRGNQPQHF. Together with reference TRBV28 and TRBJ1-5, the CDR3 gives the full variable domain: DVKVTQSSRYLVKRTGEKVFLECVQDMDHENMFWYRQDPGLGLRLIYFSYDVKMKEKGDIPEGYSVSREKKERFSLILESASTNQTSMYLCASSLGGRGNQPQHFGDGTRLSIL.

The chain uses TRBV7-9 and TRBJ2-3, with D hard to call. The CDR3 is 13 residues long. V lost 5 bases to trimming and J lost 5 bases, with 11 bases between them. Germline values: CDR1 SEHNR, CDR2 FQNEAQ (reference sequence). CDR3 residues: CASSPRLLDTQYF. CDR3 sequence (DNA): TGTGCCAGCAGCCCCAGACTCCTAGATACGCAGTATTTT.

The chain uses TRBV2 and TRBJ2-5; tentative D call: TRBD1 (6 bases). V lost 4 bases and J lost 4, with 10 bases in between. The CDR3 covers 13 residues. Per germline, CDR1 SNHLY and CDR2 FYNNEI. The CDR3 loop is CASSGWGRETQYF. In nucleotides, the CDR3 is TGTGCCAGCAGTGGGTGGGGGCGAGAGACCCAGTACTTC.

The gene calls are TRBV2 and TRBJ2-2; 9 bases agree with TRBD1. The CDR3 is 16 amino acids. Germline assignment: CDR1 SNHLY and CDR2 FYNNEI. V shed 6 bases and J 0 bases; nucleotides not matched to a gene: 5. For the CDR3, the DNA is TGTGCCAGCAGCCGGGACAGGGACGCGAACACCGGGGAGCTGTTTTTT. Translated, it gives CASSRDRDANTGELFF. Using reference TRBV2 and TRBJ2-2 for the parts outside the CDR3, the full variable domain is EPEVTQTPSHQVTQMGQEVILRCVPISNHLYFYWYRQILGQKVEFLVSFYNNEISEKSEIFDDQFSVERPDGSNFTLKIRSTKLEDSAMYFCASSRDRDANTGELFFGEGSRLTVL.

CDR3 in DNA: TGTGCCAGCAGTCTAGACGGGAGATCGGATCGCTACACCTTC. The encoded protein is CASSLDGRSDRYTF. The J gene is TRBJ1-2, the V gene TRBV6-5; D gene uncertain. CDR1 and CDR2 from the germline V gene are MNHEY and SVGAGI. V dropped 5 bases and J dropped 9 bases, with 19 bases sitting between them. This CDR3 is 14 amino acids long.

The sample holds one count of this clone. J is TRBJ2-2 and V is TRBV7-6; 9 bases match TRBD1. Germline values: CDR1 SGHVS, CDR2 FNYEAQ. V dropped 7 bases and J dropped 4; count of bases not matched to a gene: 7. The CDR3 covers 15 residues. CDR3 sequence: CASNPTGGITGELFF. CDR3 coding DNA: TGTGCCAGCAACCCGACAGGGGGTATCACCGGGGAGCTGTTTTTT.

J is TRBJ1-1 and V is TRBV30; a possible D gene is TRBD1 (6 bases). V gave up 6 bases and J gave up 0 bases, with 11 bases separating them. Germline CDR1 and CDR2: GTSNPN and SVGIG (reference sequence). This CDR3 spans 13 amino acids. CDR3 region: CACYRDMNTEAFF. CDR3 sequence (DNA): TGTGCCTGTTACAGGGATATGAACACTGAAGCTTTCTTT. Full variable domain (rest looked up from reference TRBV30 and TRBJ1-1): SQTIHQWPATLVQPVGSPLSLECTVEGTSNPNLYWYRQAAGRGLQLLFYSVGIGQISSEVPQNLSASRPQDRQFILSSKKLLLSDSGFYLCACYRDMNTEAFFGQGTRLTVV.

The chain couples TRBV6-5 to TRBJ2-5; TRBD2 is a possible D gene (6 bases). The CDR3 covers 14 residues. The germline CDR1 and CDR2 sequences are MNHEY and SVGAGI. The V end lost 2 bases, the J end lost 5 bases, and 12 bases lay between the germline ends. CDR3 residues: CASSYERVSETQYF. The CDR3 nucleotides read TGTGCCAGCAGTTACGAGCGGGTTTCGGAGACCCAGTACTTC.

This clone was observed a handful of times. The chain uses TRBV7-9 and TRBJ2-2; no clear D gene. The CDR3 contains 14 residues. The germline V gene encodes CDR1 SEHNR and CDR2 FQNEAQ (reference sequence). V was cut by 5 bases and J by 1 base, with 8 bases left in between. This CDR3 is CASSRVLNTGELFF. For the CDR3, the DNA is TGTGCCAGCAGCCGAGTCCTGAACACCGGGGAGCTGTTTTTT.

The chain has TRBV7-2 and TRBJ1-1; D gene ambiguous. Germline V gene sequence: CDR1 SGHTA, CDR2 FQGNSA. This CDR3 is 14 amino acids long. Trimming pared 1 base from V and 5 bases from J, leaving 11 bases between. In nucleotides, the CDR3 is TGTGCCAGCAGCTTAGTTGGCGGAGGAACTGAAGCTTTCTTT. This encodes CASSLVGGGTEAFF. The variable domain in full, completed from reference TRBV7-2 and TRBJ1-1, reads GAGVSQSPSNKVTEKGKDVELRCDPISGHTALYWYRQSLGQGLEFLIYFQGNSAPDKSGLPSDRFSAERTGGSVSTLTIQRTQQEDSAVYLCASSLVGGGTEAFFGQGTRLTVV.

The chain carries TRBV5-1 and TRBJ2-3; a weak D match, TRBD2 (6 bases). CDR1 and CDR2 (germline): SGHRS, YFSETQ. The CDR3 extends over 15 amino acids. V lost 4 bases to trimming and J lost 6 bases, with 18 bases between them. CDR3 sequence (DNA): TGCGCCAGCAGCCCCGGTCAGGCGGGGATCGATACGCAGTATTTT. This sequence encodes CASSPGQAGIDTQYF.

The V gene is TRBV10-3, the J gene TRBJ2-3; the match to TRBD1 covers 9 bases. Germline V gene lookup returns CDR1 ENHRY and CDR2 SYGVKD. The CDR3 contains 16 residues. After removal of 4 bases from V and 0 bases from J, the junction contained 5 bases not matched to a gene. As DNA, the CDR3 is TGTGCCATCAGTGGCCTAGGACAGGGGAGCACAGATACGCAGTATTTT. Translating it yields CAISGLGQGSTDTQYF.

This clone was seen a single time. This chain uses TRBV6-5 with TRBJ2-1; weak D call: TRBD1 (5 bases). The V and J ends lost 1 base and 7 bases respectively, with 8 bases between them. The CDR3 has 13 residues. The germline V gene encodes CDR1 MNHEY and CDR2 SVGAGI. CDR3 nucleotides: TGTGCCAGCAGTTACTTACAGGAAAATGAGCAGTTCTTC. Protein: CASSYLQENEQFF.

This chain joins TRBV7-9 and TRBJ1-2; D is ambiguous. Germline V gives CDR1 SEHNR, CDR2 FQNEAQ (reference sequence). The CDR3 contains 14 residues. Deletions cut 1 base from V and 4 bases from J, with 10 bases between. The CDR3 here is CASSLGSQFYGYTF. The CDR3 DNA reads TGTGCCAGCAGCTTAGGTTCCCAATTCTATGGCTACACCTTC.

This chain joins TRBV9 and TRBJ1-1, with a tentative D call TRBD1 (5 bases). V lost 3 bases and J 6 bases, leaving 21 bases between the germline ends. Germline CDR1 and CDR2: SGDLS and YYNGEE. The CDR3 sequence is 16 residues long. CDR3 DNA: TGTGCCAGCAGCGCAACGCGGGGGGGACGTAGTTCTGAAGCTTTCTTT. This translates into CASSATRGGRSSEAFF.